This TCR beta chain was sequenced during a study of sequential checkpoint blockade in melanoma. Study summary: Randomization was 1:1 between first-line nivolumab→ipilimumab and ipilimumab→nivolumab. Both treatment sequences were followed by maintenance nivolumab.

Treatment indicated: randomized to nivolumab then ipilimumab (arm A) or the reverse (arm B). Patients had received no earlier DNA-damaging chemotherapy. Sorted cells were live CD3+CD8+, lacking CD19 and CD56, from PBMCs. V was clipped by 5 bases and J by 4 bases, with 9 bases between them. This CDR3 region has 13 residues. Germline V CDR1 and CDR2: SGHAT, FQNNGV. TCRdb's copy holds only in-frame clones and misses some; the assay was immunoSEQ multiplex PCR. The repertoire includes tens of thousands of clones, around 65% of them detected once, and approximately 18% sits in the top ten. The TCR was taken from a human donor with melanoma. Sequencing used CD8+ T cells sorted from blood (inferred from file names), obtained from a patient given nivolumab and ipilimumab in sequence. The chain links TRBV11-2 to TRBJ1-5; D may be TRBD1 (5 bases). The CDR3 loop reads CASSGTDNQPQHF. The DNA for the CDR3 is TGTGCCAGCAGCGGGACTGATAATCAGCCCCAGCATTTT.